This TCR beta chain was documented in a study of post-analysis software for immune sequencing data. Looking at the study overall: Relapsing-remitting, secondary progressive and progressive-relapsing multiple sclerosis courses were included.

Included in the TCR beta cDNA libraries were unique molecular identifiers. Out of roughly 0.95 to 10 million T cells, about 510,000 cDNA molecules were generated. TCRdb itself ran the PCR reads through MiXCR, one entry per CDR3 protein. The data hold 820,000 or so distinct CDR3 sequences, with under 70% observed a single time. Study outcomes and limitations: Multiple sclerosis patients showed significantly lower normalized Chao1 diversity than controls did. Included in a set of roughly five TRBV segments more frequent in patients than controls were TRBV5-6, TRBV5-1 and TRBV20-1.

The CDR3 has 12 amino acids. V lost 4 bases, J lost 4 bases, and 11 bases lay in between. Germline V gene sequence: CDR1 SQVTM, CDR2 ANQGSEA. Points on this clonotype: Its specificity is unknown.

The TCR comes from a girl between 10 and 17 years old with multiple sclerosis. The rearrangement uses TRBV29-1 and TRBJ2-7; weak D call: TRBD1 (5 bases). Sequencing was done on a sample of blood. CDR3: CSVATARYEQYF. CDR3 bases: TGCAGCGTTGCGACAGCCAGATACGAGCAGTACTTC.